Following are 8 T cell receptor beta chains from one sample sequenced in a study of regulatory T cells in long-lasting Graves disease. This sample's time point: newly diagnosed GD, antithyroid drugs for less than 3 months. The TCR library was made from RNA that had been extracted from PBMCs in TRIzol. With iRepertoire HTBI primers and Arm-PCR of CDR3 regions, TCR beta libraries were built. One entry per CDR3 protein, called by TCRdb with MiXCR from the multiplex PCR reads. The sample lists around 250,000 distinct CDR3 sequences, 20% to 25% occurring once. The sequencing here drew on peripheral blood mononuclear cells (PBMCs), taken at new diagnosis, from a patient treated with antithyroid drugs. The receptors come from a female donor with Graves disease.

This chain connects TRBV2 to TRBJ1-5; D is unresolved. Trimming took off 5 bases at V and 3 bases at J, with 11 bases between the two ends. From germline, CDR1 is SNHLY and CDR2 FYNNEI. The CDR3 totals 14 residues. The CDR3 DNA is TGTGCCAGCAGTTTTACAAGAATCAATCAGCCCCAGCATTTT. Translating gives CASSFTRINQPQHF. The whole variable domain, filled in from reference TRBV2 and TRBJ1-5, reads EPEVTQTPSHQVTQMGQEVILRCVPISNHLYFYWYRQILGQKVEFLVSFYNNEISEKSEIFDDQFSVERPDGSNFTLKIRSTKLEDSAMYFCASSFTRINQPQHFGDGTRLSIL.

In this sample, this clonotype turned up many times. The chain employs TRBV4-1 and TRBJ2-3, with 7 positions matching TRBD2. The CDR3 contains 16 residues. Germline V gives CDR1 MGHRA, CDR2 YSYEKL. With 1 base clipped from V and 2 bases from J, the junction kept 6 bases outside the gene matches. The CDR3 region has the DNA TGCGCCAGCAGCCAAGGGGCGGGGGTGAACACAGATACGCAGTATTTT. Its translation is CASSQGAGVNTDTQYF.

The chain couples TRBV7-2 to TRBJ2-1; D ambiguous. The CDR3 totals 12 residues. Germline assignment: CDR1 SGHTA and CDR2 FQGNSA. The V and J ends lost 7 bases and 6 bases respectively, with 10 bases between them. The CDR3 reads CASKGNGNEQFF. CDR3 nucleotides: TGTGCCAGCAAGGGTAACGGCAATGAGCAGTTCTTC.

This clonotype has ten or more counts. The CDR3 DNA reads TGTGCCAGCAGTTTTGTCGTACAGCTCGGGTCCTACGAGCAGTACTTC. Translating gives CASSFVVQLGSYEQYF. The genes are TRBV7-2 and TRBJ2-7; D uncertain. Trimming took off 6 bases at V and 1 base at J, with 19 bases between the two ends. The V gene's germline CDR1 is SGHTA and CDR2 FQGNSA. The CDR3 runs 16 residues.

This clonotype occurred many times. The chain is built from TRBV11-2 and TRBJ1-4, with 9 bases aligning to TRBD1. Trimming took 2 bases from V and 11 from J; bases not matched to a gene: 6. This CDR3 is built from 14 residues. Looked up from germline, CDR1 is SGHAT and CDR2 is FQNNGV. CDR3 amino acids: CASSLLRDRDKLFF. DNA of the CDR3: TGTGCCAGCAGCTTACTCCGGGACAGGGACAAACTGTTTTTT.

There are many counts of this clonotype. The CDR3 loop is CASSPGQTASSYNEQFF. Written as DNA, the CDR3 is TGTGCCAGCAGCCCGGGACAGACAGCGAGCTCCTACAATGAGCAGTTCTTC. This sequence joins TRBV9 and TRBJ2-1, with 7 bases fitting TRBD1. Trimming at V came to 4 bases and at J to 0 bases, leaving 10 bases not matched to a gene. Per germline, CDR1 SGDLS and CDR2 YYNGEE. This CDR3 is 17 amino acids long.

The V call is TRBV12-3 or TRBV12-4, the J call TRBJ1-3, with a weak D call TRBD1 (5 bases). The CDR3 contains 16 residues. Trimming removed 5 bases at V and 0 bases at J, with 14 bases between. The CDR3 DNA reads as TGTGCCAGCAGTCCGAGACAGTCGAGCTCTGGAAACACCATATATTTT. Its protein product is CASSPRQSSSGNTIYF.

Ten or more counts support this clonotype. The CDR3 DNA follows: TGTGCCAGCAGCTTAGCTGAGGGGCCCTACGAGCAGTACTTC. This encodes CASSLAEGPYEQYF. The chain carries TRBV7-2 and TRBJ2-7, with D perhaps being TRBD1 or TRBD2 (5 bases each). Germline CDR1 and CDR2: SGHTA and FQGNSA. The CDR3 totals 14 residues. V shed 0 bases and J shed 2 bases, with 8 bases lying between them.